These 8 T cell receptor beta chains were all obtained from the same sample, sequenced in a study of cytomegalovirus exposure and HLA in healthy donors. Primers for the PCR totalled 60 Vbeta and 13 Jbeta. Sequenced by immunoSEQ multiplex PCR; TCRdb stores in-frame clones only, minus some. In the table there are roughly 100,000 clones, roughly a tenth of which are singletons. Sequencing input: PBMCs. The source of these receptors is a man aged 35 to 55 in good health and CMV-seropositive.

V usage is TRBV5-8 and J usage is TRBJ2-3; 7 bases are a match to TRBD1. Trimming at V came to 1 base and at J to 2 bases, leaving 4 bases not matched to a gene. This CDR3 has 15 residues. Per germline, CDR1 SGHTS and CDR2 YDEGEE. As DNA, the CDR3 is TGTGCCAGCAGCTTGAAACAGGGGTACACAGATACGCAGTATTTT. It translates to CASSLKQGYTDTQYF.

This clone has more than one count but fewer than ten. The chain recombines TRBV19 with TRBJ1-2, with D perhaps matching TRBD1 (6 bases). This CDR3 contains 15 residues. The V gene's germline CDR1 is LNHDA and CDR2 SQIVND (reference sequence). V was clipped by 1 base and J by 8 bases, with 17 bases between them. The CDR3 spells CASSIGRAGEHGYTF. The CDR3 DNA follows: TGTGCCAGTAGTATAGGCAGGGCAGGGGAGCACGGCTACACCTTC.

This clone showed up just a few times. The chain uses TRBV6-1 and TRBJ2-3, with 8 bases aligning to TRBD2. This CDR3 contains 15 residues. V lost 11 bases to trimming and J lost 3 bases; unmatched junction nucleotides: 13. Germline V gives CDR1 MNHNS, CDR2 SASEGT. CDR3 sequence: CASTGGAGETDTQYF. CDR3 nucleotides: TGTGCCTCCACCGGGGGGGCGGGGGAGACAGATACGCAGTATTTT.

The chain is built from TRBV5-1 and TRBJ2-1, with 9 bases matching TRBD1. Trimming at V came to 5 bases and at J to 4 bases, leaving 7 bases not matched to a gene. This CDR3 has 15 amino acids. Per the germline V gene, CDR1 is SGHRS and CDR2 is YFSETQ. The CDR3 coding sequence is TGCGCCAGCAGTCTTACCGGGACAGGGTACAATGAGCAGTTCTTC. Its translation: CASSLTGTGYNEQFF.

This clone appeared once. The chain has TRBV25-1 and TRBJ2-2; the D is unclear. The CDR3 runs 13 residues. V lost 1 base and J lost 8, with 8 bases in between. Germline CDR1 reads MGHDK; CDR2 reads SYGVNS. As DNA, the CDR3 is TGTGCCAGCAGTGAATTAGATAGTGGGGAGCTGTTTTTT. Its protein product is CASSELDSGELFF.

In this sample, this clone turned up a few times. The CDR3 DNA follows: TGTGCCAGCAGTGACTTTACTAGCGGGGTACAAGAGACCCAGTACTTC. Translating it yields CASSDFTSGVQETQYF. This rearrangement joins TRBV6-4 to TRBJ2-5; 10 bases line up with TRBD2. CDR1 and CDR2 from the germline V gene are MRHNA and SNTAGT. Losses at the gene ends were 1 base for V and 2 bases for J; bases not matched to a gene: 4. The CDR3 has 16 amino acids.

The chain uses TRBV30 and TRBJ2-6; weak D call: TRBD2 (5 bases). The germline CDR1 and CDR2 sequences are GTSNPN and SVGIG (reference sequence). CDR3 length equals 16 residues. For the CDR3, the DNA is TGTGCTGAGACAATCCGGGGATCGCGGGGGGCCAACGTCCTGACTTTC. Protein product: CAETIRGSRGANVLTF.

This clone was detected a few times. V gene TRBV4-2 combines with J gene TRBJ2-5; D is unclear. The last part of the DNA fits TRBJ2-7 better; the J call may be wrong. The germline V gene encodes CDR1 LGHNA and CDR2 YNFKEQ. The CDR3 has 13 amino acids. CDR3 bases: TGTGCCAGCAGCCCCCCAGGCTCCTACGAGCAGTACTTC. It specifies CASSPPGSYEQYF.